This T cell receptor (beta chain) was captured by sequencing in a study of beta chain features in type 1 diabetes. Across the whole study: Sorted cells, roughly 100,000,000 in number, were examined across all samples. Study results and caveats: Among all four CD4+ subsets, Type 1 diabetes patients had TCRB CDR3s that were moderately but significantly shorter. A closer apparent resemblance between naive, central memory and Treg TCRB repertoires was seen in patients than in healthy donors. Researchers could not determine here whether HLA type influences TCRB rearrangement.

In its sample, this clone was seen a few times. Its antigen is as yet unknown. Sequencing targeted expressed TCRB transcripts, as all isolated RNA had been reverse transcribed. Assay: immunoSEQ multiplex PCR; the TCRdb copy retains only in-frame clones and omits some. The sample lists about 370,000 clones, over 9% occurring once. Trimming shortened V by 0 bases and J by 1 base, and 14 bases separated the two germline ends. There are 17 residues in the CDR3. CDR1 and CDR2 from the germline V gene are SGHRS and YFSETQ. Sequencing was carried out using central memory CD4+ T cells from blood. The rearrangement uses TRBV5-1 and TRBJ2-1; D uncertain. The TCR was taken from a man aged 25-45 years with type 1 diabetes. The DNA for the CDR3 is TGCGCCAGCAGCTTGGCAGTAGGGTCAGTTTCCTACAATGAGCAGTTCTTC. Translating it yields CASSLAVGSVSYNEQFF.